The rows below give T cell receptor beta chains drawn from one sample of a study of T-cell reconstitution after alpha-beta-depleted transplantation in children. TCRdb reanalysed the PCR reads using MiXCR and keeps one entry per CDR3 protein. The sample lists 500,000 to 600,000 distinct CDR3 sequences, around a third occurring once. The source material was PBMCs from the stem cell graft donor, sampled from the stem cell graft. Source of these receptors: a human donor who donated a stem cell graft to a child with aplastic anemia. Both conserved end residues are part of each CDR3. D genes are given only for firm matches. The size entry is marked missing in some rows and otherwise reads once, few, many or a size class.

d_call: .
clone_size: .
j_call: TRBJ1-2
v_call: TRBV4-3
cdr3_nt: TGCGCCAGCAGCCAAGTCCCCCCGGGGAAAAACACTGGCTACACCTTC
cdr3_aa: CASSQVPPGKNTGYTF

d_call: .
clone_size: few
j_call: TRBJ1-1
v_call: TRBV6-2/TRBV6-3
cdr3_nt: TGTGCCAGCAGTTATTACTTACAGGACGCCTCCGCTGAAGCTTTCTTT
cdr3_aa: CASSYYLQDASAEAFF

d_call: TRBD2
clone_size: few
j_call: TRBJ2-1
v_call: TRBV10-3
cdr3_nt: TGTGCCATCAGTGACGCGGGAGGCCCTAGTTACAATGAGCAGTTCTTC
cdr3_aa: CAISDAGGPSYNEQFF

d_call: TRBD1
clone_size: .
j_call: TRBJ2-7
v_call: TRBV4-2
cdr3_nt: TGTGCCAGCAGCCAAGAGGTGGGACAGAGGCGCGAGCAGTACTTC
cdr3_aa: CASSQEVGQRREQYF

d_call: .
clone_size: .
j_call: TRBJ1-3
v_call: TRBV7-4
cdr3_nt: TGTGCCAGCAGCTTTTCTAAAGACAGCATACGAGGAAACACCATATATTTT
cdr3_aa: CASSFSKDSIRGNTIYF

d_call: TRBD1
clone_size: .
j_call: TRBJ2-7
v_call: TRBV7-3
cdr3_nt: TGTGCCAGCAGCTTATGGGGCCCGGGACAGGGTTTTTACGAGCAGTACTTC
cdr3_aa: CASSLWGPGQGFYEQYF

d_call: .
clone_size: .
j_call: TRBJ1-1
v_call: TRBV12-3/TRBV12-4
cdr3_nt: TGTGCCAGCAGTTTAGCTCCGTCACACACTGAAGCTTTCTTT
cdr3_aa: CASSLAPSHTEAFF

d_call: TRBD2
clone_size: .
j_call: TRBJ2-3
v_call: TRBV20-1
cdr3_nt: TGCAGTGCTAGTGAGTTAGCGGGAGGCGGGCCGCAGTATTTT
cdr3_aa: CSASELAGGGPQYF

d_call: .
clone_size: once
j_call: TRBJ1-5
v_call: TRBV4-3
cdr3_nt: TGCGCCAGCAGCCAAGAGGGCAGGGCAGGTCAGCCCCAGCATTTT
cdr3_aa: CASSQEGRAGQPQHF

d_call: TRBD1
clone_size: .
j_call: TRBJ1-5
v_call: TRBV7-9
cdr3_nt: TGTGCCAGCAGCCCACAGGGGGCCCATCAGCCCCAGCATTTT
cdr3_aa: CASSPQGAHQPQHF

d_call: .
clone_size: .
j_call: TRBJ2-3
v_call: TRBV11-1
cdr3_nt: TGTGCCAGCGTCAGTCCGGGACGGGAAATCGGGGGCACAGATACGCAGTATTTT
cdr3_aa: CASVSPGREIGGTDTQYF

d_call: TRBD1
clone_size: .
j_call: TRBJ2-1
v_call: TRBV14
cdr3_nt: TGTGCCAGCAGCCATCTCTCCGGGACAGGGGGGAACAATGAGCAGTTCTTC
cdr3_aa: CASSHLSGTGGNNEQFF

d_call: .
clone_size: .
j_call: TRBJ1-4
v_call: TRBV5-1
cdr3_nt: TGCGCCAGCAGCTTTATCAGTTCAGCAACTAATGAAAAACTGTTTTTT
cdr3_aa: CASSFISSATNEKLFF

d_call: TRBD1
clone_size: few
j_call: TRBJ2-3
v_call: TRBV12-3/TRBV12-4
cdr3_nt: TGTGCCAGCAGTCCGGACAGGGGGAGCACAGATACGCAGTATTTT
cdr3_aa: CASSPDRGSTDTQYF

d_call: .
clone_size: few
j_call: TRBJ1-2
v_call: TRBV29-1
cdr3_nt: TGCAGCGTTCTCGACGACACTTATGGCTACACCTTC
cdr3_aa: CSVLDDTYGYTF

d_call: .
clone_size: few
j_call: TRBJ1-2
v_call: TRBV29-1
cdr3_nt: TGCAGCGTTGAAGATCGGGGGGCGGGGGGACTCTATGGCTACACCTTC
cdr3_aa: CSVEDRGAGGLYGYTF

d_call: TRBD2
clone_size: .
j_call: TRBJ2-7
v_call: TRBV12-3/TRBV12-4
cdr3_nt: TGTGCCAGCAGTTTGGGAGCTAGCGGGATGTACGAGCAGTACTTC
cdr3_aa: CASSLGASGMYEQYF

d_call: .
clone_size: few
j_call: TRBJ2-1
v_call: TRBV7-9
cdr3_nt: TGTGCCAGCAGCTTAATGTTTTCGGAGCAGTTCTTC
cdr3_aa: CASSLMFSEQFF

d_call: TRBD2
clone_size: .
j_call: TRBJ2-5
v_call: TRBV5-8
cdr3_nt: TGTGCCAGCACCTTAGGACTAGCGGGAGGGCCTCAAGAGACCCAGTACTTC
cdr3_aa: CASTLGLAGGPQETQYF

d_call: .
clone_size: .
j_call: TRBJ1-1
v_call: TRBV15
cdr3_nt: TGTGCCACCAGCAGAGGAACCAGGAGCCCGACTAGGGACACTGAAGCTTTCTTT
cdr3_aa: CATSRGTRSPTRDTEAFF

d_call: .
clone_size: .
j_call: TRBJ2-1
v_call: TRBV2
cdr3_nt: TGTGCCAGCACCCAGCGGGTGAACAATGAGCAGTTCTTC
cdr3_aa: CASTQRVNNEQFF

d_call: .
clone_size: few
j_call: TRBJ1-2
v_call: TRBV13
cdr3_nt: TGTGCCAGCAGCCCTAACAGGGACCCCTATGGCTACACCTTC
cdr3_aa: CASSPNRDPYGYTF

d_call: .
clone_size: few
j_call: TRBJ1-5
v_call: TRBV28
cdr3_nt: TGTGCCAGCAGTTTATTCGGGCGGACCCAGCCCCAGCATTTT
cdr3_aa: CASSLFGRTQPQHF

d_call: .
clone_size: few
j_call: TRBJ2-1
v_call: TRBV29-1
cdr3_nt: TGCAGCGGAGGGGCCAGCAATGAGCAGTTCTTC
cdr3_aa: CSGGASNEQFF